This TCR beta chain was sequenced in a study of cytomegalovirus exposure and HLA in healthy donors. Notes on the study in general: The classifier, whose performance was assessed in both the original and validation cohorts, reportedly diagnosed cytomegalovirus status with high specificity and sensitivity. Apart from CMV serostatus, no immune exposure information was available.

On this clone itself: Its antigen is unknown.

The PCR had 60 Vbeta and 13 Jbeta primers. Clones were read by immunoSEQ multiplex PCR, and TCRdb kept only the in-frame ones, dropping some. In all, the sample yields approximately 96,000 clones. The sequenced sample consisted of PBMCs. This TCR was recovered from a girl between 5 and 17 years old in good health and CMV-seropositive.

Here the CDR3 DNA reads TGTGCCAGCAGCGTTCGAGTAGCGGAGACCCAGTACTTC. Translating it yields CASSVRVAETQYF. The chain links TRBV6-1 to TRBJ2-5; D possibly corresponds to TRBD2 (5 bases). Trimming cost V 6 bases and J 5 bases, with 13 bases left between them. There are 13 residues in the CDR3. Looked up from germline, CDR1 is MNHNS and CDR2 is SASEGT.